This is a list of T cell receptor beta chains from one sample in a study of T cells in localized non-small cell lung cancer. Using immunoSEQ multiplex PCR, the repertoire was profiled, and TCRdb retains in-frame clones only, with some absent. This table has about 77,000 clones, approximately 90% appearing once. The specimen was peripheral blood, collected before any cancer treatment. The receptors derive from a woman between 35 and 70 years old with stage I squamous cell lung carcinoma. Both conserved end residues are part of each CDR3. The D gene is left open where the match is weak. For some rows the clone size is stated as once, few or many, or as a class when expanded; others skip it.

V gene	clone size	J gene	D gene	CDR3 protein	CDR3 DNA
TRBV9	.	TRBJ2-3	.	CASTGGNTDTQYF	TGTGCCAGCACTGGGGGGAACACAGATACGCAGTATTTT
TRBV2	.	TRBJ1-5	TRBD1	CASTQQGAGNQPQHF	TGTGCCAGCACTCAACAGGGGGCTGGCAATCAGCCCCAGCATTTT
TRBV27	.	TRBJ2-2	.	CASSFGQWGTGELFF	TGTGCCAGCAGTTTTGGACAGTGGGGCACCGGGGAGCTGTTTTTT
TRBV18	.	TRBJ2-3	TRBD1	CASSPFTSGQGVFSGDTQYF	TGTGCCAGCTCACCTTTTACCTCGGGACAGGGTGTTTTTTCGGGAGATACGCAGTATTTT
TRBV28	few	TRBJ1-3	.	CASSLPGWISGNTIYF	TGTGCCAGCAGTCTCCCCGGATGGATCTCTGGAAACACCATATATTTT
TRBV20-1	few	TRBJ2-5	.	CSARGEQTQYF	TGCAGTGCTAGAGGTGAACAGACCCAGTACTTC
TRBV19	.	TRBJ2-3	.	CASWGPPVGTQYF	TGTGCCAGCTGGGGACCTCCCGTCGGTACGCAGTATTTT
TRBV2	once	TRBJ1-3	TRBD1	CASREGQFIGNTIYF	TGTGCCAGCAGAGAGGGACAGTTCATCGGAAACACCATATATTTT
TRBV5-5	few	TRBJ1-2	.	CASSLEGVGGYTF	TGTGCCAGCAGCTTGGAGGGGGTCGGTGGCTACACCTTC
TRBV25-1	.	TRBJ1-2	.	CASTSWAEDYGYTF	TGTGCCAGCACCTCCTGGGCAGAGGACTATGGCTACACCTTC
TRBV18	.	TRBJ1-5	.	CASSGDGRSQPQHF	TGTGCCAGCTCAGGGGACGGACGCAGTCAGCCCCAGCATTTT